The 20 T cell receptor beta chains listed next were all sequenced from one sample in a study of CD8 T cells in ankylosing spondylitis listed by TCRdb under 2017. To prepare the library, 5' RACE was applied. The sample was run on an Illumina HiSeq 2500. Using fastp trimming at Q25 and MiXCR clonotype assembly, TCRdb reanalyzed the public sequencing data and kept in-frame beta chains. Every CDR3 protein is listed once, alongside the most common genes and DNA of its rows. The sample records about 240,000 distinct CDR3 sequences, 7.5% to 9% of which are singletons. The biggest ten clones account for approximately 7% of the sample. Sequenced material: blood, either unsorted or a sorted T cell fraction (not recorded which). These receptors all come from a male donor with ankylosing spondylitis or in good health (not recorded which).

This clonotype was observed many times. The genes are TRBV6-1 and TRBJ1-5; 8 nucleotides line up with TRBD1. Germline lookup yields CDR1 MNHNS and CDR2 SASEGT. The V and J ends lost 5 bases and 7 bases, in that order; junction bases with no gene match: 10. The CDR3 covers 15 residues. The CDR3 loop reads CASSNIMDRAQPQHF. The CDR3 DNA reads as TGTGCCAGCAGTAATATAATGGACAGGGCCCAGCCCCAGCATTTT.

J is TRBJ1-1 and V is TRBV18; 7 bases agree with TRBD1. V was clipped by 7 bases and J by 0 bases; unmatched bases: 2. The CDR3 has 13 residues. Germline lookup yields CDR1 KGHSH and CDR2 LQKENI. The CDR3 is CASWQGVNTEAFF. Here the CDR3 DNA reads TGTGCCAGCTGGCAGGGGGTGAACACTGAAGCTTTCTTT.

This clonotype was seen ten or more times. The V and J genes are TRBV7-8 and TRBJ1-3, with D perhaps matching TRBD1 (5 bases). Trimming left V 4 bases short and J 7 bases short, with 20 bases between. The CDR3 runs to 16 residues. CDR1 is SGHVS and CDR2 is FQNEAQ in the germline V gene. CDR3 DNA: TGTGCCAGCAGCTACAGACAGCCTCCTCTGGATAACACCATATATTTT. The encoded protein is CASSYRQPPLDNTIYF.

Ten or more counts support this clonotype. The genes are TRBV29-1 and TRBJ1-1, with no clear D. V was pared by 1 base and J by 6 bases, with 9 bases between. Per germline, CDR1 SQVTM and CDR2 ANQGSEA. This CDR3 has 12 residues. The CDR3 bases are TGCAGCGTTGAAGTGGGTGGGGCTGAAGCTTTCTTT. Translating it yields CSVEVGGAEAFF.

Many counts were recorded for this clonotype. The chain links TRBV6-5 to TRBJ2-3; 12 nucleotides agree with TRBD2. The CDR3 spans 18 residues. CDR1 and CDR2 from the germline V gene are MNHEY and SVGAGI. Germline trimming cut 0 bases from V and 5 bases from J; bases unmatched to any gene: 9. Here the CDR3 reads CASSYSASGGARKDTQYF. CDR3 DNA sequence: TGTGCCAGCAGTTACTCGGCTAGCGGGGGGGCCCGGAAAGATACGCAGTATTTT.

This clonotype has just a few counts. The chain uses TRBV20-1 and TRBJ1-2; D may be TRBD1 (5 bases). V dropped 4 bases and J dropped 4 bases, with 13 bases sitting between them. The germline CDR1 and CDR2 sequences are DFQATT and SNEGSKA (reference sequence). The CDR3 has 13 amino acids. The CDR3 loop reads CSANRGLRYGYTF. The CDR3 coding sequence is TGCAGTGCTAATCGGGGGTTACGCTATGGCTACACCTTC.

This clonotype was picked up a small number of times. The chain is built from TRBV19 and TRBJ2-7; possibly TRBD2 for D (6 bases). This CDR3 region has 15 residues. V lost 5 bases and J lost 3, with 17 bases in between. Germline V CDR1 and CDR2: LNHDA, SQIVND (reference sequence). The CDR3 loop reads CASSPPGGGGYEQYF. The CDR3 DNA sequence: TGTGCCAGTAGTCCCCCTGGGGGAGGTGGCTACGAGCAGTACTTC. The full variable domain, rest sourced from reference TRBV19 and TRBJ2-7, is DGGITQSPKYLFRKEGQNVTLSCEQNLNHDAMYWYRQDPGQGLRLIYYSQIVNDFQKGDIAEGYSVSREKKESFPLTVTSAQKNPTAFYLCASSPPGGGGYEQYFGPGTRLTVT.

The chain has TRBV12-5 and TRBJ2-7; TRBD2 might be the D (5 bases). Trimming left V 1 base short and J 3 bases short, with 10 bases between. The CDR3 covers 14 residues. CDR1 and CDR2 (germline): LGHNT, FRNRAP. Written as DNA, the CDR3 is TGTGCTAGTGGTTTGGACGGGGTGAACTACGAGCAGTACTTC. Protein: CASGLDGVNYEQYF.

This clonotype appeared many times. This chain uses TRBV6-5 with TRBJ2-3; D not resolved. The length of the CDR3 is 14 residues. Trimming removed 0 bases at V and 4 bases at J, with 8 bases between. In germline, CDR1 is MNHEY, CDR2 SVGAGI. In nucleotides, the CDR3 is TGTGCCAGCAGTTACTCGGAGTACGCAGATACGCAGTATTTT. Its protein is CASSYSEYADTQYF.

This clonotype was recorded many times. The CDR3 protein is CAWSVGRYGYTF. CDR3 sequence (DNA): TGTGCCTGGAGTGTAGGACGGTATGGCTACACCTTC. The V call is TRBV30, the J call TRBJ1-2, with no clear D. There are 12 residues in the CDR3. V gave up 0 bases and J gave up 5 bases, with 7 bases separating them. Germline CDR1 reads GTSNPN; CDR2 reads SVGIG (reference sequence).

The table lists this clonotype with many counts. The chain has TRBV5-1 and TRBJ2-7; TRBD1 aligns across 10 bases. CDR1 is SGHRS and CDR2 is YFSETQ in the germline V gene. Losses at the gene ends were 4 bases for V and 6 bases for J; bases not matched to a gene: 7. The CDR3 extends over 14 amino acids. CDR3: CASSPGTGETEQYF. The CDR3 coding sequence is TGCGCCAGCAGCCCGGGGACAGGGGAGACCGAGCAGTACTTC.

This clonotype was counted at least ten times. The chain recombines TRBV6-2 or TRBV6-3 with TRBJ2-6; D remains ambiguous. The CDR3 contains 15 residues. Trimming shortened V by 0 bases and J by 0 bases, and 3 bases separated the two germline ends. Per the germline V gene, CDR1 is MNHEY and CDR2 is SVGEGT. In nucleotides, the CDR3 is TGTGCCAGCAGTTACTCGCTCTCTGGGGCCAACGTCCTGACTTTC. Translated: CASSYSLSGANVLTF.

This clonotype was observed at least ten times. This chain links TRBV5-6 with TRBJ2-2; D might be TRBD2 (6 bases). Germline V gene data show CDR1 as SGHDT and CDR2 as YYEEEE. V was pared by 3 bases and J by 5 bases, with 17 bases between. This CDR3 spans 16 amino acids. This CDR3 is CASSWTRGGSTGELFF. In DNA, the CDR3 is TGTGCCAGCAGCTGGACCCGGGGAGGAAGTACCGGGGAGCTGTTTTTT.

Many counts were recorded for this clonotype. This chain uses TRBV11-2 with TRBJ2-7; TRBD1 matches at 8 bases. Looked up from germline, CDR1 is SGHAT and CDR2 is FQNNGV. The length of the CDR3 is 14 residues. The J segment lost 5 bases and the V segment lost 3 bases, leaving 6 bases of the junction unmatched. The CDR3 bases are TGTGCCAGCAGCTTCTCGCCAGGGGGCGACGAGCAGTACTTC. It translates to CASSFSPGGDEQYF.

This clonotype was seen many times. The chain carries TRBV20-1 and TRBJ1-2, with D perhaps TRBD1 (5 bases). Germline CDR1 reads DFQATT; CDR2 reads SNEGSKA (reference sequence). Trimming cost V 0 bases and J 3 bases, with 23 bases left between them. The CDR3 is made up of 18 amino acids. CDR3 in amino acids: CSARDWGRLVRVDYGYTF. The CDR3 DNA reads TGCAGTGCTAGAGATTGGGGACGTCTAGTGAGGGTGGACTATGGCTACACCTTC.

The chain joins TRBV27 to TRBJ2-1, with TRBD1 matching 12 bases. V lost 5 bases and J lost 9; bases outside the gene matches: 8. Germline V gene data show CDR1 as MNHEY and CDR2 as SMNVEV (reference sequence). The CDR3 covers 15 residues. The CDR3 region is CASSQSGQGAGEQFF. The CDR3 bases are TGTGCCAGCAGTCAATCGGGACAGGGGGCCGGTGAGCAGTTCTTC.

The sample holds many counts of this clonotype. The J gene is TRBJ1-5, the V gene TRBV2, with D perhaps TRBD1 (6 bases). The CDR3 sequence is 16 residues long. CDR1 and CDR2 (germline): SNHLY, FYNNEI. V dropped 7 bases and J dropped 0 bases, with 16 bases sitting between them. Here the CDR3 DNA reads TGTGCCAGCAAGGGACCAGGGGCCTATAGCAATCAGCCCCAGCATTTT. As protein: CASKGPGAYSNQPQHF. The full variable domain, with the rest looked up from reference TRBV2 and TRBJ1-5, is EPEVTQTPSHQVTQMGQEVILRCVPISNHLYFYWYRQILGQKVEFLVSFYNNEISEKSEIFDDQFSVERPDGSNFTLKIRSTKLEDSAMYFCASKGPGAYSNQPQHFGDGTRLSIL.

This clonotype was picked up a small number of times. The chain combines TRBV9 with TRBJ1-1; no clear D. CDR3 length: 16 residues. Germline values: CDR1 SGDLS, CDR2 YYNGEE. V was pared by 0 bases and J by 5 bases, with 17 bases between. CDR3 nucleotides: TGTGCCAGCAGCGTAGGTGTCTCGGGTTGGCGGACTGAAGCTTTCTTT. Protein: CASSVGVSGWRTEAFF.

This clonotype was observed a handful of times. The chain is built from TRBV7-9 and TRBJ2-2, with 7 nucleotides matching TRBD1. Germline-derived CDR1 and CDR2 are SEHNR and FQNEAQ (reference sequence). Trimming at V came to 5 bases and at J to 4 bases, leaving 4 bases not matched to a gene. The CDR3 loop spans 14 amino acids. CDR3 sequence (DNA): TGTGCCAGCAGCCCGACAGGGAGCACCGGGGAGCTGTTTTTT. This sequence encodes CASSPTGSTGELFF.

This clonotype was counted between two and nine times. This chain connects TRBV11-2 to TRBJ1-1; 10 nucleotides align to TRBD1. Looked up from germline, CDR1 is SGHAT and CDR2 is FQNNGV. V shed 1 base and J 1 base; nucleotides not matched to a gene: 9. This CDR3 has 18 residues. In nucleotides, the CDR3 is TGTGCCAGCAGCTTAGTGATTGGGACAGGGGAAGAGAACACTGAAGCTTTCTTT. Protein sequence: CASSLVIGTGEENTEAFF.